This is a list of T cell receptor beta chains from one sample in a study of cytomegalovirus exposure and HLA in healthy donors. Sequenced by immunoSEQ multiplex PCR; TCRdb stores in-frame clones only, minus some. This sample has 40,000 to 55,000 clones, with 70% to 80% found just once. Sequencing input: PBMCs. The receptor source for this set is a woman aged 40 to 50 in good health and CMV-seropositive. The CDR3 runs from the conserved cysteine through the conserved F or W. A D gene is named only where the DNA matches it firmly. Size is omitted from some rows. Given values are once, few, many or a class for expanded clones.

abundance | j_gene | d_gene | v_gene | CDR3aa | CDR3nt
. | TRBJ2-3 | TRBD2 | TRBV7-2 | CASSGTEGRVTDTQYF | TGTGCCAGCAGCGGAACAGAGGGGAGGGTCACAGATACGCAGTATTTT
. | TRBJ2-7 | . | TRBV5-4 | CASTPRQEQYF | TGTGCCAGCACTCCCCGACAGGAGCAGTACTTC
once | TRBJ2-7 | TRBD2 | TRBV10-2 | CATTPSGGSYEQYF | TGCGCCACCACCCCTAGCGGGGGCTCCTACGAGCAGTACTTC
few | TRBJ1-1 | . | TRBV19 | CASSGLGGEAFF | TGTGCCAGTAGCGGGCTGGGAGGTGAAGCTTTCTTT
. | TRBJ1-6 | TRBD1 | TRBV5-6 | CASSTRDSNNSPLHF | TGTGCCAGCAGCACCCGGGACAGTAATAATTCACCCCTCCACTTT
. | TRBJ2-2 | . | TRBV5-1 | CASSLEGGGLNTGELFF | TGCGCCAGCAGCTTGGAAGGCGGGGGCCTGAACACCGGGGAGCTGTTTTTT
few | TRBJ2-1 | . | TRBV28 | CASSFGVLNEQFF | TGTGCCAGCAGTTTCGGGGTGCTCAATGAGCAGTTCTTC
. | TRBJ2-2 | TRBD2 | TRBV19 | CASSRGGELFF | TGTGCCAGTAGTAGGGGGGGAGAGCTGTTTTTT
. | TRBJ2-5 | . | TRBV5-1 | CASSETGETQYF | TGCGCCAGCAGCGAAACAGGAGAGACCCAGTACTTC
. | TRBJ1-4 | . | TRBV6-5 | CASGPQEKLFF | TGTGCCAGCGGCCCTCAAGAAAAACTGTTTTTT
few | TRBJ2-3 | TRBD1 | TRBV5-1 | CASSSGQDPQYF | TGCGCCAGCAGCTCGGGACAGGACCCGCAGTATTTT
. | TRBJ1-3 | . | TRBV4-3 | CASSQHLSSGNTIYF | TGCGCCAGCAGCCAACACCTTAGCTCGGGAAACACCATATATTTT
few | TRBJ1-5 | TRBD1 | TRBV30 | CAWSVRDRRENQPQHF | TGTGCCTGGAGTGTACGGGACAGGCGAGAGAATCAGCCCCAGCATTTT
. | TRBJ2-5 | . | TRBV7-7 | CASSFMGRGETQYF | TGTGCCAGCAGCTTCATGGGTAGAGGGGAGACCCAGTACTTC
. | TRBJ2-3 | TRBD2 | TRBV27 | CASRRLASVRDTQYF | TGTGCCAGCAGACGACTAGCGAGTGTGCGAGATACGCAGTATTTT
. | TRBJ1-2 | TRBD1 | TRBV11-2 | CASSLGAGGTYGYTF | TGTGCCAGCAGCTTAGGTGCAGGGGGGACCTATGGCTACACCTTC
. | TRBJ2-5 | TRBD2 | TRBV7-2 | CASSFQRGGLETQYF | TGTGCCAGCAGCTTCCAGCGGGGGGGCCTGGAGACCCAGTACTTC
. | TRBJ2-7 | TRBD2 | TRBV6-1 | CASSGAGGLYEQYF | TGTGCCAGCAGTGGAGCGGGGGGGCTCTACGAGCAGTACTTC
. | TRBJ2-6 | . | TRBV5-1 | CASSSQPSSSGANVLTF | TGCGCCAGCAGCTCACAACCCTCCAGCTCTGGGGCCAACGTCCTGACTTTC
few | TRBJ1-3 | . | TRBV10-3 | CAIGRTGRSGNTIYF | TGTGCCATCGGACGTACAGGGAGATCAGGAAACACCATATATTTT
. | TRBJ1-2 | . | TRBV7-8 | CASSAQGLPNYGYTF | TGTGCCAGCAGCGCACAGGGACTACCGAACTATGGCTACACCTTC
. | TRBJ1-5 | . | TRBV19 | CASSIAGSGQPQHF | TGTGCCAGTAGTATCGCAGGCTCTGGACAGCCCCAGCATTTT